Following are 21 T cell receptor beta chains from one sample sequenced in a study of PD-1 blockade in mismatch repair-deficient tumors. Some clones are missing from TCRdb's copy, which holds only in-frame ones; the method was immunoSEQ multiplex PCR. The sample contains some 120,000 clones, around three quarters of which appear only once. Sequenced here: peripheral blood, sampled approximately 64 weeks after starting pembrolizumab. The receptors stem from an adult with mismatch repair-deficient cancer.

This clone was observed a handful of times. J is TRBJ1-3 and V is TRBV19; 8 positions agree with TRBD1. V was clipped by 5 bases and J by 2 bases; unmatched bases: 5. The CDR3 runs to 15 residues. Germline-derived CDR1 and CDR2 are LNHDA and SQIVND (reference sequence). The CDR3 region has the DNA TGTGCCAGTAGTGGTCAGGGGGCAACTGGAAACACCATATATTTT. It specifies CASSGQGATGNTIYF.

V usage is TRBV9 and J usage is TRBJ1-1; D ambiguous. The V gene lost 4 bases and the J gene lost 0 bases, with 13 bases spanning the gap. CDR1 is SGDLS, CDR2 YYNGEE, per germline. The CDR3 loop spans 15 amino acids. The CDR3 DNA sequence: TGTGCCAGCAGCCCCCCCCGAGGACTGAACACTGAAGCTTTCTTT. This sequence encodes CASSPPRGLNTEAFF.

This clone has a single count. V gene TRBV11-3 combines with J gene TRBJ1-1, with D maybe TRBD1 (6 bases). Looked up from germline, CDR1 is SGHNT and CDR2 is YENEEA. The CDR3 is 12 residues long. Trimming removed 1 base at V and 7 bases at J, with 7 bases between. For the CDR3, the DNA is TGTGCCAGCAGCTTAGGAGGGGGTGAAGCTTTCTTT. This encodes CASSLGGGEAFF.

The V call is TRBV11-2, the J call TRBJ2-3; the match to TRBD1 covers 8 bases. The CDR3 contains 14 residues. Germline CDR1 reads SGHAT; CDR2 reads FQNNGV. V lost 4 bases to trimming and J lost 6 bases; unmatched junction nucleotides: 6. The DNA of the CDR3 is TGTGCCAGCAGCTCCGGGACAGGCCCCGATACGCAGTATTTT. This gives the protein CASSSGTGPDTQYF.

V and J are TRBV7-9 and TRBJ2-7; 8 bases agree with TRBD1. The CDR3 spans 13 residues. J lost 3 bases, V lost 4 bases, and 2 bases had no gene match. From germline, CDR1 is SEHNR and CDR2 FQNEAQ (reference sequence). DNA of the CDR3: TGTGCCAGCAGCTCGGACAGGGTCTACGAGCAGTACTTC. Amino acid sequence: CASSSDRVYEQYF. Combining the CDR3 with reference TRBV7-9 and TRBJ2-7 gives the whole variable domain DTGVSQNPRHKITKRGQNVTFRCDPISEHNRLYWYRQTLGQGPEFLTYFQNEAQLEKSRLLSDRFSAERPKGSFSTLEIQRTEQGDSAMYLCASSSDRVYEQYFGPGTRLTVT.

This chain links TRBV7-9 with TRBJ2-5; a possible D gene is TRBD1 (6 bases). CDR3 length equals 15 residues. The germline V and J ends were trimmed by 7 bases and 4 bases, with 19 bases remaining between them. Germline CDR1 SEHNR, CDR2 FQNEAQ (reference sequence). The CDR3 DNA is TGTGCCAGCACACCCTCCGAGGGGGAGCGAGAGACCCAGTACTTC. Its translation is CASTPSEGERETQYF. The full variable domain, rest sourced from reference TRBV7-9 and TRBJ2-5, is DTGVSQNPRHKITKRGQNVTFRCDPISEHNRLYWYRQTLGQGPEFLTYFQNEAQLEKSRLLSDRFSAERPKGSFSTLEIQRTEQGDSAMYLCASTPSEGERETQYFGPGTRLLVL.

J is TRBJ2-5 and V is TRBV11-3, with TRBD2 matching over 10 bases. This CDR3 is built from 15 residues. Germline assignment: CDR1 SGHNT and CDR2 YENEEA. Losses at the gene ends were 3 bases for V and 3 bases for J; bases not matched to a gene: 4. This CDR3 reads CASSFRTSGEETQYF. CDR3 sequence (DNA): TGTGCCAGCAGCTTTCGGACTAGCGGTGAAGAGACCCAGTACTTC.

V and J are TRBV19 and TRBJ1-5; 10 nucleotides line up with TRBD1. CDR3 length equals 15 residues. Trimming cost V 5 bases and J 7 bases; bases outside gene matches: 8. The germline V gene encodes CDR1 LNHDA and CDR2 SQIVND (reference sequence). The CDR3 is CASSPRQGAQQPQHF. In DNA, the CDR3 is TGTGCCAGTAGTCCCCGACAGGGGGCTCAACAGCCCCAGCATTTT.

This sequence joins TRBV5-4 and TRBJ2-7; tentatively, D is TRBD1 or TRBD2 (5 bases each). Trimming removed 9 bases at V and 4 bases at J, with 14 bases between. The CDR3 contains 12 residues. Germline V lookup: CDR1 SGHNT, CDR2 YYREEE (reference sequence). DNA of the CDR3: TGTGCCATGGGACGAGCGGAATACGAGCAGTACTTC. Encoded protein: CAMGRAEYEQYF.

DNA for the CDR3: TGTGCCAGCAGTTTTGCCGGGAGGTATGGCTACACCTTC. Translation: CASSFAGRYGYTF. The chain employs TRBV27 and TRBJ1-2, with D unclear. Germline CDR1 is MNHEY and CDR2 is SMNVEV (reference sequence). V lost 3 bases, J lost 5 bases, and 10 bases lay in between. The CDR3 sequence is 13 residues long.

This clone was seen a handful of times. This chain links TRBV6-1 with TRBJ2-7, with D possibly matching TRBD1 (6 bases). The germline V gene encodes CDR1 MNHNS and CDR2 SASEGT. V was cut by 10 bases and J by 2 bases, with 9 bases left in between. The CDR3 covers 11 residues. The CDR3 DNA reads as TGTGCCACCGGACAGACCTACGAGCAGTACTTC. Translating it yields CATGQTYEQYF.

J is TRBJ2-2 and V is TRBV9; perhaps TRBD1 as D (6 bases). Between the trimmed V and J ends, which lost 2 bases and 4 bases, there was a span of 15 bases. The CDR3 totals 16 residues. Germline V CDR1 and CDR2: SGDLS, YYNGEE. The CDR3 reads CASSVARGLATGELFF. The CDR3 DNA is TGTGCCAGCAGCGTGGCCAGGGGATTGGCCACCGGGGAGCTGTTTTTT.

This clone was seen once. Written as DNA, the CDR3 is TGTGCCAGCAGCTTAGATAGCCTAGCGGGAGGAAGTGAGCAGTTCTTC. It codes for CASSLDSLAGGSEQFF. This rearrangement joins TRBV7-3 to TRBJ2-1, with TRBD2 matching over 11 bases. The CDR3 is made up of 16 amino acids. The V and J ends lost 2 bases and 9 bases, in that order; junction bases with no gene match: 9. Germline CDR1 and CDR2: SGHTA and FQGTGA.

This clone was seen just once. V usage is TRBV19 and J usage is TRBJ1-1, with D possibly being TRBD1 (6 bases). In germline, CDR1 is LNHDA, CDR2 SQIVND (reference sequence). Between the trimmed V and J ends, which lost 2 bases and 5 bases, there was a span of 12 bases. CDR3 length: 14 residues. The CDR3 protein is CASSILTGSTEAFF. For the CDR3, the DNA is TGTGCCAGTAGTATACTGACAGGATCTACTGAAGCTTTCTTT.

This sequence joins TRBV5-6 and TRBJ2-1; unclear D gene. Germline V gene lookup returns CDR1 SGHDT and CDR2 YYEEEE. The V and J ends lost 1 base and 7 bases respectively, with 6 bases between them. The CDR3 spans 12 residues. CDR3 amino acids: CASSLLRNEQFF. The CDR3 region has the DNA TGTGCCAGCAGCTTGCTACGGAATGAGCAGTTCTTC.

This chain uses TRBV4-1 with TRBJ2-1; the D gene could be TRBD1 or TRBD2 (6 bases each). The germline V gene encodes CDR1 MGHRA and CDR2 YSYEKL. The V gene lost 6 bases and the J gene lost 5 bases, with 8 bases spanning the gap. The CDR3 length is 12 residues. The CDR3 DNA reads TGCGCCAGCAGAGGGGGGAACAATGAGCAGTTCTTC. Translation: CASRGGNNEQFF.

This clone was observed a single time. V is TRBV19 and J is TRBJ2-5, with 7 bases matching TRBD1. V shed 6 bases, J shed 7 bases, and the junction held 8 bases outside the gene matches. The CDR3 covers 13 residues. CDR1 is LNHDA and CDR2 is SQIVND in the germline V gene (reference sequence). This CDR3 is CASSGQALGTQYF. The CDR3 DNA reads TGTGCCAGTAGCGGACAGGCCCTCGGGACCCAGTACTTC.

In this sample, this clone turned up a few times. The CDR3: CASRYRVVTEAFF. The CDR3 bases are TGTGCCAGCAGGTACAGGGTGGTCACTGAAGCTTTCTTT. The rearrangement uses TRBV2 and TRBJ1-1; the D gene is possibly TRBD1 (6 bases). The CDR3 contains 13 residues. Trimming left V 6 bases short and J 4 bases short, with 12 bases between. Germline V gene sequence: CDR1 SNHLY, CDR2 FYNNEI.

The DNA of the CDR3 is TGTGCCAGCAGTCCAGGGCGGCGGAGCTCTGGAAACACCATATATTTT. This gives the protein CASSPGRRSSGNTIYF. The chain combines TRBV27 with TRBJ1-3, with D perhaps TRBD1 (5 bases). The CDR3 sequence is 16 residues long. Trimming removed 5 bases from V and 0 bases from J, with 14 bases in between. Germline assignment: CDR1 MNHEY and CDR2 SMNVEV (reference sequence).

The chain joins TRBV6-5 to TRBJ2-2; 7 bases agree with TRBD1. CDR1 is MNHEY and CDR2 is SVGAGI in the germline V gene. The CDR3 has 16 amino acids. The ends lost 2 bases at V and 4 bases at J; junction bases unmatched: 7. In DNA, the CDR3 is TGTGCCAGCAGTTACACGTTTGGACAGGTCACCGGGGAGCTGTTTTTT. It yields the protein CASSYTFGQVTGELFF.

The V call is TRBV2, the J call TRBJ2-5; TRBD1 matches at 7 bases. The CDR3 is 13 amino acids. Trimming at V came to 6 bases and at J to 5 bases, leaving 6 bases not matched to a gene. The germline V gene has CDR1 SNHLY and CDR2 FYNNEI. The CDR3 region has the DNA TGTGCCAGCAGGGTGAGGGGGCATGAGACCCAGTACTTC. As protein: CASRVRGHETQYF.